This TCR beta chain was retrieved from a study of T cells in Graves' hyperthyroidism and ophthalmopathy. Regions amplified from RNA transcripts were the TCR beta CDR3 regions. HTBI primers were the set used in a first-round RT-PCR of the TCR CDR3. Using its own MiXCR run on the multiplex PCR reads, TCRdb lists one record per CDR3 protein. The repertoire holds about 420,000 distinct CDR3 sequences, with 15% to 18% as singletons. With 3 bases clipped from V and 1 base from J, the junction kept 9 bases outside the gene matches. The CDR3 extends over 16 amino acids. Germline CDR1 reads DFQATT; CDR2 reads SNEGSKA (reference sequence). This clonotype was counted at least ten times. Its specificity is unknown. The study, taken as a whole, reports: Model-based prediction identified ophthalmopathy a median approximately 6.2 months prior to its onset.

Sequencing was performed on blood. The chain combines TRBV20-1 with TRBJ2-5; the match to TRBD2 covers 9 bases. The receptor's source is a woman aged 18-29 years with Graves' hyperthyroidism. The CDR3 DNA reads as TGCAGTGCTAGTACTGGGAGCGGGAGGCCCCAAGAGACCCAGTACTTC. This gives the protein CSASTGSGRPQETQYF.